The clone carrying this T cell receptor (beta chain) was found a few times. Its antigen is not identified. The sample belongs to a study of blood T cells in healthy people across ages. For the study at large: Capturing about one barcoded beta molecule per two T cells was achieved by template switching. General study findings and limits: Roughly linearly, TCR beta diversity per million T cells fell as age increased. CMV status of donors was not determined, possibly confounding expanded clonotype changes.

Isolation of PBMCs gave at least 7 million cells per sample. The second PCR ran roughly 6 to 11 cycles with a sample-barcoded 5' primer and J-beta primers. From the 5' RACE reads, TCRdb called clonotypes with MiXCR, one entry per CDR3 protein. The table includes around 820,000 distinct CDR3 sequences, 20% to 25% detected once. Separately, the same data were catalogued under a study of T cells of mothers and their children.

This sequence was found in a boy aged 5-17 years in good health. The material sequenced was blood.

Here the CDR3 reads CASSLGFLQEASPLHF. CDR3 coding DNA: TGTGCCAGCAGCTTAGGTTTCCTCCAGGAGGCTTCACCCCTCCACTTT. The V call is TRBV7-9, the J call TRBJ1-6; D not certain. The germline V gene has CDR1 SEHNR and CDR2 FQNEAQ (reference sequence). The CDR3 contains 16 residues. Trimming removed 1 base at V and 9 bases at J, with 16 bases between.